What follows are 5 T cell receptor beta chains derived from one specimen sequenced in a study of blood T cell repertoires in COVID-19. Sequenced by immunoSEQ multiplex PCR; TCRdb stores in-frame clones only, minus some. The sample has just over 150,000 clones; around 85% are singletons. Specimen: peripheral blood. These receptors were obtained from a woman between 65 and 79 years old with acute or convalescent COVID-19.

The rearrangement joins TRBV9 to TRBJ2-1; D perhaps matches TRBD1 (6 bases). The V end lost 0 bases, the J end lost 0 bases, and 13 bases lay between the germline ends. Germline CDR1 is SGDLS and CDR2 is YYNGEE. This CDR3 is built from 17 residues. DNA of the CDR3: TGTGCCAGCAGCGTAGGACAGGTGTCGAGCTCCTACAATGAGCAGTTCTTC. Translating gives CASSVGQVSSSYNEQFF.

This chain links TRBV4-3 with TRBJ1-2; D is uncertain. Trimming removed 0 bases from V and 9 bases from J, with 17 bases in between. This CDR3 has 15 residues. Looked up from germline, CDR1 is LGHNA and CDR2 is YSLEER. The CDR3: CASSQDAARRLRYTF. The CDR3 DNA reads as TGCGCCAGCAGCCAAGATGCCGCCAGGCGTCTCCGCTACACCTTC.

The J gene is TRBJ2-1, the V gene TRBV11-2, with 8 bases that match TRBD2. The junction had 7 bases not matched to a gene; V was cut back by 7 bases and J by 2 bases. This CDR3 spans 15 amino acids. Germline lookup yields CDR1 SGHAT and CDR2 FQNNGV. The CDR3 DNA reads as TGTGCCAGCATCGCAAGCGGGGGAGCCTACAATGAGCAGTTCTTC. Amino acids: CASIASGGAYNEQFF.

The chain links TRBV7-9 to TRBJ2-1; D is unclear. Per the germline V gene, CDR1 is SEHNR and CDR2 is FQNEAQ (reference sequence). The CDR3 loop spans 13 amino acids. The germline V and J ends were trimmed by 5 bases and 5 bases, with 10 bases remaining between them. CDR3 bases: TGTGCCAGCAGCGTCCAGGTTAACAATGAGCAGTTCTTC. Translating it yields CASSVQVNNEQFF.

The chain combines TRBV6-5 with TRBJ1-1, with D possibly TRBD1 on 5 matching bases. Germline lookup yields CDR1 MNHEY and CDR2 SVGAGI. The CDR3 totals 15 residues. Trimming pared 7 bases from V and 1 base from J, leaving 16 bases between. CDR3 sequence: CASTKGRARNTEAFF. The DNA of the CDR3 is TGTGCCAGCACTAAGGGGAGGGCCCGGAACACTGAAGCTTTCTTT.